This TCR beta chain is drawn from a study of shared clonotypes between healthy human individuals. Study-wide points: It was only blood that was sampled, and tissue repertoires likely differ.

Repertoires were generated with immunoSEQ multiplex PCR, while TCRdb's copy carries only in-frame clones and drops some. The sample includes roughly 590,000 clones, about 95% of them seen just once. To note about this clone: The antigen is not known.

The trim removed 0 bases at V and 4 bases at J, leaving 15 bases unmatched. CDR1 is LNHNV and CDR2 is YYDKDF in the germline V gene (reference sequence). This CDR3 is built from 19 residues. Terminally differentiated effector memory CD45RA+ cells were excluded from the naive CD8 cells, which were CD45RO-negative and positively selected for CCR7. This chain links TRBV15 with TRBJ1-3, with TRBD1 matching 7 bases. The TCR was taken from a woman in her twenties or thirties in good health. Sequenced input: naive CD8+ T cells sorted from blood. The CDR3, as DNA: TGTGCCACCAGCAGAGAAGAGAAGAGAGAGACAGGGAGAGGAAACACCATATATTTT. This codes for CATSREEKRETGRGNTIYF.